This is a list of T cell receptor beta chains from one sample in a study of cytomegalovirus exposure and HLA in healthy donors. Only in-frame clones appear in the TCRdb table, and some are missing; sequencing was by immunoSEQ multiplex PCR. Among a few hundred thousand clones listed, around 90% were seen once. Source material: PBMCs. The receptors originated from a man aged 25 to 45 in good health and CMV-seronegative. Each CDR3 is given with its conserved first and last residue. Each record gives: CDR3 protein, CDR3 DNA, J gene, D gene, clone size, V gene, CDR3 length. A D gene is named only where the DNA matches it firmly. Size is omitted from some rows. Given values are once, few, many or a class for expanded clones.

CASSLSGVWVQGYTF	TGTGCCAGCAGCTTATCGGGGGTATGGGTCCAGGGCTACACCTTC	TRBJ1-2	-	-	TRBV11-2	15
CASSFTTGEAEKLFF	TGTGCCAGCAGTTTCACAACAGGGGAGGCTGAAAAACTGTTTTTT	TRBJ1-4	TRBD1	-	TRBV6-5	15
CASSLGQGDTGELFF	TGTGCCAGCAGCTTGGGGCAGGGCGACACCGGGGAGCTGTTTTTT	TRBJ2-2	-	once	TRBV7-9	15
CASSSGQGARLEQYF	TGTGCCAGCAGCTCGGGACAGGGGGCGCGGCTCGAGCAGTACTTC	TRBJ2-7	TRBD1	-	TRBV5-6	15
CASSQVLHRENEKLFF	TGCGCCAGCAGCCAAGTTCTCCACAGGGAGAATGAAAAACTGTTTTTT	TRBJ1-4	-	-	TRBV4-1	16
CASSLVRTGGAQPQHF	TGTGCCAGCAGTTTAGTTAGAACAGGGGGCGCTCAGCCCCAGCATTTT	TRBJ1-5	TRBD1	-	TRBV27	16
CASSPGRGMNTEAFF	TGTGCCAGCAGCCCCGGGCGGGGGATGAACACTGAAGCTTTCTTT	TRBJ1-1	-	-	TRBV7-9	15
CASSFSGTGTYEQYF	TGCGCCAGCAGCTTTTCCGGGACAGGGACCTACGAGCAGTACTTC	TRBJ2-7	TRBD1	-	TRBV5-1	15
CASTSQGALSGGGELFF	TGTGCCAGCACTTCACAGGGGGCCCTAAGCGGAGGCGGGGAGCTGTTTTTT	TRBJ2-2	TRBD1	-	TRBV2	17
CASSLGMARVFPGNTIYF	TGTGCCAGCAGCTTGGGAATGGCCAGGGTTTTCCCTGGAAACACCATATATTTT	TRBJ1-3	-	once	TRBV13	18
CASSLGQTNTGELFF	TGCGCCAGCAGCTTGGGACAGACGAACACCGGGGAGCTGTTTTTT	TRBJ2-2	-	-	TRBV5-1	15
CASSVVGTGSQETQYF	TGTGCCAGCAGCGTAGTTGGGACAGGGAGCCAAGAGACCCAGTACTTC	TRBJ2-5	TRBD1	-	TRBV9	16
CASSYSYGSSYNEQFF	TGTGCCAGCAGTTACTCATACGGGAGCTCCTACAATGAGCAGTTCTTC	TRBJ2-1	-	-	TRBV6-5	16
CASSTPRGLEPGELFF	TGTGCCAGCAGCACCCCCAGGGGTTTGGAACCGGGGGAGCTGTTTTTT	TRBJ2-2	-	few	TRBV11-3	16
CASSYLDRTTNYGYTF	TGTGCCAGCAGTTACCTGGACAGGACTACTAACTATGGCTACACCTTC	TRBJ1-2	TRBD1	-	TRBV6-5	16
CASSADSYEQYF	TGTGCCAGCAGCGCTGACAGCTACGAGCAGTACTTC	TRBJ2-7	-	few	TRBV25-1	12
CASSWGQGADEQYF	TGTGCCAGCAGCTGGGGACAGGGGGCGGACGAGCAGTACTTC	TRBJ2-7	TRBD1	-	TRBV5-8	14
CASSLTQGKGTGELFF	TGTGCCAGCAGCTTAACCCAGGGTAAAGGCACCGGGGAGCTGTTTTTT	TRBJ2-2	-	-	TRBV7-9	16
CASSLWGDRETYEQYF	TGTGCCAGCAGCTTATGGGGGGACAGGGAAACCTACGAGCAGTACTTC	TRBJ2-7	TRBD1	-	TRBV7-6	16
CASSADSGNQPQHF	TGTGCCAGCAGTGCCGACAGCGGCAATCAGCCCCAGCATTTT	TRBJ1-5	-	-	TRBV2	14
CATSRDLTNEKLFF	TGTGCCACCAGCAGAGATCTAACTAATGAAAAACTGTTTTTT	TRBJ1-4	-	-	TRBV15	14
CASSQDLFSGGTEAFF	TGCGCCAGCAGCCAAGATCTCTTCAGTGGAGGGACTGAAGCTTTCTTT	TRBJ1-1	-	-	TRBV4-3	16
CASSPRVGTDTQYF	TGTGCCAGTAGTCCCAGGGTAGGCACAGATACGCAGTATTTT	TRBJ2-3	-	-	TRBV19	14
CARMDRPNTEAFF	TGTGCACGGATGGACAGACCGAACACTGAAGCTTTCTTT	TRBJ1-1	-	-	TRBV30	13
CASSLSQGGDTQYF	TGTGCCAGCAGCTTAAGCCAGGGCGGAGATACGCAGTATTTT	TRBJ2-3	-	-	TRBV13	14
CASTQTGGSYEQYF	TGTGCCAGCACCCAGACAGGAGGCTCCTACGAGCAGTACTTC	TRBJ2-7	-	-	TRBV6-1	14
CASSQEPVNTEAFF	TGTGCCAGCAGCCAAGAACCAGTGAACACTGAAGCTTTCTTT	TRBJ1-1	-	-	TRBV14	14
CASSSSPSYGYTF	TGTGCCAGCAGTTCGAGCCCCTCATATGGCTACACCTTC	TRBJ1-2	-	-	TRBV27	13
CASSQVWASGGSSSYNEQFF	TGCGCCAGCAGCCAAGTTTGGGCTAGCGGGGGTAGTAGCTCCTACAATGAGCAGTTCTTC	TRBJ2-1	TRBD2	-	TRBV4-1	20
CASSYGHPQETQYF	TGTGCCAGCAGTTATGGACATCCACAAGAGACCCAGTACTTC	TRBJ2-5	-	-	TRBV5-6	14
CAIRTGGSYEQYF	TGTGCCATTAGGACAGGGGGGTCCTACGAGCAGTACTTC	TRBJ2-7	TRBD1	-	TRBV10-3	13
CASSFAGVSTDTQYF	TGTGCCAGCAGCTTCGCGGGGGTTAGCACAGATACGCAGTATTTT	TRBJ2-3	TRBD2	-	TRBV7-8	15
CASSSRQGAFNEQYF	TGTGCCAGCAGCTCACGACAGGGGGCGTTCAACGAGCAGTACTTC	TRBJ2-7	TRBD1	once	TRBV7-2	15
CASSLRRSLVRDTEAFF	TGTGCCAGCAGCCTAAGGAGGTCATTAGTTCGGGACACTGAAGCTTTCTTT	TRBJ1-1	-	-	TRBV14	17
CASWGGSVFSSYEQYF	TGTGCCAGCTGGGGAGGATCAGTCTTCAGCTCCTACGAGCAGTACTTC	TRBJ2-7	-	-	TRBV2	16
CASTPRTGLTSPLHF	TGTGCCAGCACCCCCCGGACAGGGTTGACTTCACCCCTCCACTTT	TRBJ1-6	TRBD1	-	TRBV6-5	15
CASSSGNRGPSEQYF	TGTGCCAGCTCATCCGGTAACAGGGGGCCTTCCGAGCAGTACTTC	TRBJ2-7	TRBD1	-	TRBV18	15
CASSEPTEEAFF	TGCGCCAGCAGTGAACCCACAGAGGAAGCTTTCTTT	TRBJ1-1	-	-	TRBV10-2	12
CASSQQRLGSYEQYF	TGTGCCAGCAGTCAACAGAGATTAGGTTCCTACGAGCAGTACTTC	TRBJ2-7	-	-	TRBV6-1	15
CASSSGGVQTQYF	TGTGCCAGTAGTAGCGGGGGGGTACAGACCCAGTACTTC	TRBJ2-5	TRBD2	-	TRBV19	13
CASSPTGTGISYEQYF	TGTGCCAGTAGTCCTACCGGGACAGGGATTTCCTACGAGCAGTACTTC	TRBJ2-7	TRBD1	-	TRBV19	16
CASSFYTNEQFF	TGCGCCAGCAGCTTCTATACCAATGAGCAGTTCTTC	TRBJ2-1	-	-	TRBV5-1	12